The present T cell receptor beta chain was sequenced within a study of blood T cell repertoires in COVID-19. Study context: Acute and convalescent COVID-19 samples came from the United States, Italy and Spain. PBMCs, B-cell-depleted T cells, or T cells provided the cDNA or gDNA that made up the material.

Assay: immunoSEQ multiplex PCR; the TCRdb copy retains only in-frame clones and omits some. The data contain about 71,000 clones, 75% to 95% of them singletons. The V gene's germline CDR1 is SQVTM and CDR2 ANQGSEA. V was clipped by 6 bases and J by 10 bases; unmatched bases: 11. The CDR3 is 12 residues long. The sequence was obtained from a woman aged 18 to 35 with acute or convalescent COVID-19. This chain joins TRBV29-1 and TRBJ1-1, with 7 bases fitting TRBD1. The sample comprised peripheral blood. This chain's CDR3 is CSVTWDRLTAFF. The CDR3 DNA is TGCAGCGTGACTTGGGACAGATTGACAGCTTTCTTT.